These 14 T cell receptor beta chains came from one sample sequenced in a study of blood T cell repertoires in COVID-19 (dated by TCRdb to about 2020). Receptor amplification or capture employed the immunoSEQ multiplex PCR assay. TCRdb re-hosts the immuneACCESS table, in-frame sequences only. Its copies lack some clones; in the studies checked, an unresolved V gene accounts for under half of them, and the cause for the rest is not known. Present in this sample are around 83,000 clones, roughly 90% of which were seen just once. The ten largest clones add up to about 15% of the sample. Sequencing was performed on peripheral blood. The receptors were gathered from an older man with active or convalescent COVID-19.

The chain joins TRBV5-5 to TRBJ2-3; 10 bases agree with TRBD2. J lost 3 bases, V lost 2 bases, and 0 bases had no gene match. The CDR3 extends over 14 amino acids. Germline V CDR1 and CDR2: SGHKS, YYEKEE (reference sequence). The CDR3 DNA follows: TGTGCCAGCAGCTTTAGCGGGGGGACAGATACGCAGTATTTT. This codes for CASSFSGGTDTQYF.

The chain links TRBV7-9 to TRBJ1-4, with 8 bases matching TRBD1. The germline CDR1 and CDR2 sequences are SEHNR and FQNEAQ (reference sequence). The CDR3 has 16 residues. V lost 5 bases and J lost 5; bases outside the gene matches: 10. The CDR3 spells CASSRGQGGKNEKLFF. For the CDR3, the DNA is TGTGCCAGCAGCCGCGGACAGGGCGGGAAGAATGAAAAACTGTTTTTT.

The rearrangement joins TRBV15 to TRBJ1-5; 7 positions agree with TRBD1. The CDR3 covers 13 residues. Per germline, CDR1 LNHNV and CDR2 YYDKDF (reference sequence). DNA for the CDR3: TGTGTCCCCGAGGGACAGAATTATCAGCCCCAGCATTTT. It yields the protein CVPEGQNYQPQHF.

The J gene is TRBJ1-6, the V gene TRBV9; the D is unclear. Germline V lookup: CDR1 SGDLS, CDR2 YYNGEE. V lost 3 bases and J lost 2, with 12 bases in between. CDR3 length: 16 amino acids. The CDR3 region has the DNA TGTGCCAGCAGCGAACTCGGGGAGGCCTATAATTCACCCCTCCACTTT. Translation: CASSELGEAYNSPLHF.

CDR3 sequence: CASSLARGYTF. The DNA of the CDR3 is TGTGCCAGCAGTTTGGCCCGTGGCTACACCTTC. The chain has TRBV12-3 or TRBV12-4 and TRBJ1-2; D remains unclear. The CDR3 contains 11 residues. The germline V and J ends were trimmed by 3 bases and 7 bases, with 6 bases remaining between them.

This sequence joins TRBV30 and TRBJ2-1; 7 bases are a match to TRBD2. V lost 4 bases and J lost 6; bases outside the gene matches: 9. The CDR3 runs to 14 residues. Germline V gives CDR1 GTSNPN, CDR2 SVGIG (reference sequence). The CDR3 reads CAWKRDYELNEQFF. In DNA form, the CDR3 reads TGTGCCTGGAAGAGGGACTACGAGCTCAATGAGCAGTTCTTC. The full variable domain, completed using reference TRBV30 and TRBJ2-1, is SQTIHQWPATLVQPVGSPLSLECTVEGTSNPNLYWYRQAAGRGLQLLFYSVGIGQISSEVPQNLSASRPQDRQFILSSKKLLLSDSGFYLCAWKRDYELNEQFFGPGTRLTVL.

The J gene is TRBJ2-2, the V gene TRBV28, with D possibly matching TRBD1 (5 bases). The CDR3 is 15 amino acids. Germline V CDR1 and CDR2: MDHEN, SYDVKM. Trimming removed 10 bases from V and 1 base from J, with 16 bases in between. The CDR3 nucleotides are TGTGCCACCGGTAGTTGGACAAAGAACACCGGGGAGCTGTTTTTT. Its protein is CATGSWTKNTGELFF.

This sequence joins TRBV5-1 and TRBJ2-3; possible D gene TRBD1, 6 bases. The CDR3 spans 14 residues. The germline CDR1 and CDR2 sequences are SGHRS and YFSETQ. V was cut by 2 bases and J by 4 bases, with 11 bases left in between. The CDR3 bases are TGCGCCAGCAGCTTTACACAGGGTGCAGATACGCAGTATTTT. This encodes CASSFTQGADTQYF.

The CDR3: CASSLGQGGETQYF. The CDR3 DNA is TGTGCCAGCAGCTTGGGACAGGGCGGAGAGACCCAGTACTTC. The V and J genes are TRBV5-4 and TRBJ2-5; 7 bases are a match to TRBD1. CDR3 size: 14 residues. Germline V lookup: CDR1 SGHNT, CDR2 YYREEE (reference sequence). Trimming cost V 0 bases and J 4 bases; bases outside gene matches: 3.

This chain connects TRBV9 to TRBJ2-3, with 13 bases identical to TRBD2. Germline loops: CDR1 SGDLS, CDR2 YYNGEE. V lost 0 bases and J lost 4; bases outside the gene matches: 8. The CDR3 is made up of 18 amino acids. Written as DNA, the CDR3 is TGTGCCAGCAGCGTAGCTACTAGCGGGAGGGGGGCGGCAGATACGCAGTATTTT. It codes for CASSVATSGRGAADTQYF.

J is TRBJ2-7 and V is TRBV6-5; 8 bases map to TRBD1. This CDR3 is 15 amino acids long. V lost 2 bases to trimming and J lost 3 bases; unmatched junction nucleotides: 6. The germline V gene encodes CDR1 MNHEY and CDR2 SVGAGI. CDR3 region: CASSYRRQGNYEQYF. The CDR3 region has the DNA TGTGCCAGCAGTTACCGTAGACAGGGGAACTACGAGCAGTACTTC.

This clone was counted between two and nine times. This chain's CDR3 is CAWRPKSGGSYEQYF. Written as DNA, the CDR3 is TGTGCCTGGAGACCTAAGTCAGGGGGCTCCTACGAGCAGTACTTC. V gene TRBV30 combines with J gene TRBJ2-7; 7 bases are a match to TRBD1. There are 15 residues in the CDR3. The V segment lost 3 bases and the J segment 0 bases; nucleotides outside the gene matches: 8. The germline V gene encodes CDR1 GTSNPN and CDR2 SVGIG (reference sequence).

This clone has a single count. The chain's CDR3 is CATSDSRGPQHF. CDR3 nucleotide sequence: TGTGCCACCAGTGATAGCCGTGGGCCCCAGCATTTT. V gene TRBV24-1 combines with J gene TRBJ1-5; D is undetermined. Trimming cost V 3 bases and J 9 bases, with 8 bases left between them. Germline lookup yields CDR1 KGHDR and CDR2 SFDVKD. This CDR3 is 12 amino acids long.

The J gene is TRBJ2-2, the V gene TRBV1; TRBD2, the table's D call, was not compared with the DNA. TRBV1 is a documented pseudogene. This CDR3 comprises 18 residues. The DNA for the CDR3 is TGCACCAGCAGCCAAGATATGGCTAGCGGAGAGAACACCGGGGAGCTGTTTTTT. It translates to CTSSQDMASGENTGELFF.